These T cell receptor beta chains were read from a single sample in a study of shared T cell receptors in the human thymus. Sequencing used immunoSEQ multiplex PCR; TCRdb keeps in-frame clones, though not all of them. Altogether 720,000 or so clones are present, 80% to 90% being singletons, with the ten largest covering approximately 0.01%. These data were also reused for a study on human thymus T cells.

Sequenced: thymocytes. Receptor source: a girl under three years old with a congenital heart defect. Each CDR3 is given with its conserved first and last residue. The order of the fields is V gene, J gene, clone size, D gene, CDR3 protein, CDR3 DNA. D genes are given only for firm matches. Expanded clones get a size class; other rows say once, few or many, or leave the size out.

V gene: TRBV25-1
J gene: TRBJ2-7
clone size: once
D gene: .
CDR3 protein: CASSGSGLGLYEQYF
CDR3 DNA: TGTGCCAGCAGTGGGTCAGGGTTGGGCCTCTACGAGCAGTACTTC

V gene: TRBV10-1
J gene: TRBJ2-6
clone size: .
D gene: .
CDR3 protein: CASSGTGANVLTF
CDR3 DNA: TGCGCCAGCAGTGGGACAGGGGCCAACGTCCTGACTTTC

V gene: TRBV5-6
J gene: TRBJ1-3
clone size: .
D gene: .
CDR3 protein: CASSLGAGITGNTIYF
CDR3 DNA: TGTGCCAGCAGCTTGGGGGCAGGGATTACCGGAAACACCATATATTTT

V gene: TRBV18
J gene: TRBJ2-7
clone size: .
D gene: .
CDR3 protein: CASSQPPRGGYYEQYF
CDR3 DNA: TGTGCCAGCTCACAGCCTCCGCGGGGAGGATACTACGAGCAGTACTTC

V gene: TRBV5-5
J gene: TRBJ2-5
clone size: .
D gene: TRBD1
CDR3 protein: CASSFPRGRGETQYF
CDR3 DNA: TGTGCCAGCAGCTTTCCCAGGGGGCGCGGGGAGACCCAGTACTTC

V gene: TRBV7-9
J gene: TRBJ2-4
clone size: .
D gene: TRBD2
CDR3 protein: CASSPPTSVKNIQYF
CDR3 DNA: TGTGCCAGCAGCCCCCCGACTAGCGTCAAAAACATTCAGTACTTC

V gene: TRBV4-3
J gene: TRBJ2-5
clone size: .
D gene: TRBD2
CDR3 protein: CASSYLPHLAGGPGETQYF
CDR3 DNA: TGCGCCAGCAGCTACCTTCCGCATCTAGCGGGGGGGCCGGGTGAGACCCAGTACTTC

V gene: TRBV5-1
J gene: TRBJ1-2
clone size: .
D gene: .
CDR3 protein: CASGPRDIGRGYTF
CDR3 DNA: TGCGCCAGCGGGCCCCGGGACATCGGGCGTGGCTACACCTTC

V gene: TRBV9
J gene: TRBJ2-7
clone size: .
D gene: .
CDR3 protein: CASSVEGSEQYF
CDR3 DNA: TGTGCCAGCAGCGTAGAGGGGTCCGAGCAGTACTTC

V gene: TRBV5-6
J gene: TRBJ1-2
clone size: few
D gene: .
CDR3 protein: CASDANSRTANYGYTF
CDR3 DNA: TGTGCCAGCGACGCAAACTCCAGAACAGCTAACTATGGCTACACCTTC

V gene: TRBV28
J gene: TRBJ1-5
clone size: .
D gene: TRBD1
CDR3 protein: CASSQTGSDHQPQHF
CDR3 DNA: TGTGCCAGTTCTCAGACAGGGTCCGACCATCAGCCCCAGCATTTT

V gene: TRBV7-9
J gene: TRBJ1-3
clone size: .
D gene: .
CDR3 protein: CAIFCPSGNTIYF
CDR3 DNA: TGTGCCATCTTCTGTCCCTCTGGAAACACCATATATTTT

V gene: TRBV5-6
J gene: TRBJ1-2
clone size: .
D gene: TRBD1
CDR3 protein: CASSRGQGAYGYTF
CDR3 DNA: TGTGCCAGCAGCCGCGGACAGGGGGCTTATGGCTACACCTTC

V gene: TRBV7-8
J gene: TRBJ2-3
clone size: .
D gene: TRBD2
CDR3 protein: CASIAGGFPSTDTQYF
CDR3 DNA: TGTGCCAGCATAGCGGGGGGCTTTCCAAGCACAGATACGCAGTATTTT

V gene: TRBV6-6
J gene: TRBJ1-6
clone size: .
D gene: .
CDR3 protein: CASIPTAYNSPLHF
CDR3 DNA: TGTGCCAGCATCCCGACAGCCTATAATTCACCCCTCCACTTT

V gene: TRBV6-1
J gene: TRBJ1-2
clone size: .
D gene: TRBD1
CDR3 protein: CASSSRGIFYGYTF
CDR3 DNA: TGTGCCAGCAGTTCCAGGGGGATCTTCTATGGCTACACCTTC

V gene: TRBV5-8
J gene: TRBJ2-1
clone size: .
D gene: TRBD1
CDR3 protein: CASSLANEFRFRDRDNEQFF
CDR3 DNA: TGTGCCAGCAGCTTGGCCAATGAGTTTCGGTTCCGGGACAGAGACAATGAGCAGTTCTTC

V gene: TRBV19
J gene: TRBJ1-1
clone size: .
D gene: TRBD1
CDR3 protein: CASSISHSRQGVWTEAFF
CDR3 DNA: TGTGCCAGTAGTATAAGCCATTCGCGACAGGGGGTATGGACTGAAGCTTTCTTT

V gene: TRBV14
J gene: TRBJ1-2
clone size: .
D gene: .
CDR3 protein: CASSQVTGIQYGYTF
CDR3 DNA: TGTGCCAGCAGCCAGGTTACAGGGATCCAATATGGCTACACCTTC

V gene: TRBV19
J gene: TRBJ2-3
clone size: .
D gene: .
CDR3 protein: CAGSISDCTDTQYF
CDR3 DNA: TGTGCCGGTAGTATTTCCGACTGCACAGATACGCAGTATTTT

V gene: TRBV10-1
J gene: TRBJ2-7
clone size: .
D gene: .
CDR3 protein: CASSESQAWPTYEQYF
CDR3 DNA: TGCGCCAGCAGTGAGTCTCAAGCGTGGCCTACCTACGAGCAGTACTTC

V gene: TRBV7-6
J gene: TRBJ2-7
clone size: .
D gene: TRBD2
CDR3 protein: CASSPGLAGGLPGEQYF
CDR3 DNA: TGTGCCAGCAGCCCGGGACTAGCGGGGGGCCTCCCGGGCGAGCAGTACTTC

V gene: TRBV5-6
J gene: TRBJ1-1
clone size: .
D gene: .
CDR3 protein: CASSLARRRGKNTEAFF
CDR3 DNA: TGTGCCAGCAGCTTAGCTAGACGGAGGGGTAAGAACACTGAAGCTTTCTTT